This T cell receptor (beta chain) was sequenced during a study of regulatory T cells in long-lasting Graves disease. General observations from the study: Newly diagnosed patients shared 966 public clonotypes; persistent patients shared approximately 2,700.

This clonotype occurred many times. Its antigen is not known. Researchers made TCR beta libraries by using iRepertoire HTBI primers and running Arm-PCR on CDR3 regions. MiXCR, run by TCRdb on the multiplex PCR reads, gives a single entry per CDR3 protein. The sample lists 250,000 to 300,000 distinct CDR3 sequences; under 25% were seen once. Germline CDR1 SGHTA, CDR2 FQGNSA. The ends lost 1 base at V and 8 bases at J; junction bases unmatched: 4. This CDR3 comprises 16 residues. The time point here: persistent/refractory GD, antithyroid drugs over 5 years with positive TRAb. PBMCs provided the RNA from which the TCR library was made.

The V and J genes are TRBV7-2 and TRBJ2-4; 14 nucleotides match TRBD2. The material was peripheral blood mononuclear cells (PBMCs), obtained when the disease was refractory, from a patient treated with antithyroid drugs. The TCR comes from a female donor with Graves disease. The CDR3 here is CASSLERTSGRYIQYF. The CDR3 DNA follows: TGTGCCAGCAGCTTAGAACGGACTAGCGGGAGGTACATTCAGTACTTC.